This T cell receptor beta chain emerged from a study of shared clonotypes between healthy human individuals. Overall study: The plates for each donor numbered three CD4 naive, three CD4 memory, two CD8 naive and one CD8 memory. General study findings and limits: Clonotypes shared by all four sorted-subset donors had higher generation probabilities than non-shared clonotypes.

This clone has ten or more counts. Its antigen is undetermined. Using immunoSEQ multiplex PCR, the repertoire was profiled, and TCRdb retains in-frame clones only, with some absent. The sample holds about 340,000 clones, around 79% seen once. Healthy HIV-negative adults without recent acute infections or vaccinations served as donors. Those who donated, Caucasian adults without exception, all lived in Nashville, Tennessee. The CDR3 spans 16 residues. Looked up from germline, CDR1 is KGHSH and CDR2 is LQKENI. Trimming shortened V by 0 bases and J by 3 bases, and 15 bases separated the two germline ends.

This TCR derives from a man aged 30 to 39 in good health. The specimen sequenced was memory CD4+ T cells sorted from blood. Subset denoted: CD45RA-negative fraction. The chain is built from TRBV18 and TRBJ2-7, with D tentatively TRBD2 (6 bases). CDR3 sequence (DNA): TGTGCCAGCTCACCACCGTCAGGTACTAGCAACTACGAGCAGTACTTC. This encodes CASSPPSGTSNYEQYF. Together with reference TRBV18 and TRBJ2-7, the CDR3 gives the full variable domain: NAGVMQNPRHLVRRRGQEARLRCSPMKGHSHVYWYRQLPEEGLKFMVYLQKENIIDESGMPKERFSAEFPKEGPSILRIQQVVRGDSAAYFCASSPPSGTSNYEQYFGPGTRLTVT.